This TCR beta chain is from a study of blood T cell repertoires in COVID-19. Study at large: Both acute and convalescent COVID-19 samples were obtained from the United States, Italy and Spain.

Method: immunoSEQ multiplex PCR; TCRdb's copy keeps in-frame clones and lacks some. The table includes 210,000 or so clones, roughly 90% detected once. The sequenced sample consisted of peripheral blood. This sequence was found in a woman aged 55-69 years with acute or convalescent COVID-19.

Here the CDR3 reads CASSPGRGQKASGAPEQFF. CDR3 sequence (DNA): TGTGCCAGCAGCCCGGGAAGGGGGCAAAAGGCTAGCGGGGCTCCCGAGCAGTTCTTC. The V and J genes are TRBV7-9 and TRBJ2-1; 9 positions agree with TRBD2. The CDR3 extends over 19 amino acids. Germline V lookup: CDR1 SEHNR, CDR2 FQNEAQ (reference sequence). Trimming cost V 5 bases and J 10 bases; bases outside gene matches: 24.